This TCR beta chain emerged from a study of T cells after yellow fever vaccination. Overall study: SMART-Seq v4 Ultra Low Input prepared the low-cell-number fractions. Notes on the study in general: Once the booster was given, most primary-vaccination clones reappeared, at just under 98% for CD4 and more than 85% for CD8.

V was shortened by 5 bases and J by 9 bases, with 20 bases between the two germline ends. CDR1 SGHTA and CDR2 FQGTGA come from the germline V gene. This CDR3 has 15 residues. Researchers made TCR cDNA using 5'RACE template switching, and this step added a universal primer site and UMIs. TCRdb reprocessed the 5' RACE reads via MiXCR and lists one record per CDR3 protein. Of 450,000 to 550,000 distinct CDR3 sequences listed, approximately 21% were seen once; the top ten hold 14%. A word on this clonotype: The antigen is unknown.

The clonotype was recovered from a man aged 30 to 45 who received the YFV17D yellow fever vaccine. The sequencing here drew on PBMCs, taken 15 days after the yellow fever booster vaccination. The gene calls are TRBV7-3 and TRBJ2-1; D unresolved. Here the CDR3 reads CASSPNRNIIAEQFF. DNA for the CDR3: TGTGCCAGCAGCCCAAACCGGAATATTATTGCTGAGCAGTTCTTC.